The sequence of this T cell receptor (beta chain) was determined in a study of blood T cell repertoires in COVID-19. Turning to the study itself: The United States, Italy and Spain supplied acute and convalescent COVID-19 samples. T cells, B-cell-depleted T cells, or PBMCs provided the cDNA or gDNA that served as material.

The table came from immunoSEQ multiplex PCR; TCRdb's copy has only in-frame clones and leaves some out. This sample has some 160,000 clones, with about four fifths found just once. There are 13 residues in the CDR3. Material for sequencing was PBMCs or T cells enriched from blood (not recorded which). V is TRBV21-1 and J is TRBJ1-5; the table's D call, TRBD1, has no DNA check behind it. TRBV21-1 is tagged as a pseudogene. The origin of this receptor is a woman aged 55-69 years who had recovered from COVID-19. CDR3 DNA: TGTGCCAGCAGGAGGACAGGGGCACAGCCCCAGCATTTT. The encoded protein is CASRRTGAQPQHF.